This T cell receptor (beta chain) was identified during a study of blood T cell repertoires in COVID-19 (dated by TCRdb to the early 2020s). General notes on the study: Collaborator samples came from the United States, Italy and Spain and covered acute and convalescent phases of COVID-19. The repertoires were made available in a free public database intended to serve as a resource for research on the immune response to SARS-CoV-2. Deeply sampled blood TCRbeta repertoires from subjects exposed to, actively infected with, or recovered from COVID-19 were included in the dataset. The material from the prospective study consisted of cDNA or gDNA derived from T cells, B-cell-depleted T cells, or PBMCs. Sample metadata almost always included a de-identified subject ID, COVID-19 status, age in years and sex. The samples were drawn from two sources: the first 160 participants of the ongoing ImmuneRACE study, and fewer than 1,500 subjects contributed by 6 global collaborators. Where HLA class I and class II types were available, the types were taken from metadata supplied by the sample provider, not from assay-based typing. Study-wide conclusions, independent of this receptor: The amount of clinical and demographic metadata varied by source and participant and was provided uncurated.

With respect to this clone: Its antigen remains undetermined. No quality values exist for individual bases; no much larger clone is one base distant.

Collaborating institutions collected whole blood in K2EDTA tubes following their own protocols. For TCRbeta analysis, collaborator samples were shipped as frozen whole blood, as isolated PBMCs, or as DNA extracted from either sample type. TCRbeta CDR3 regions were amplified from genomic DNA by means of the immunoSEQ Assay, a bias-controlled multiplex PCR. On the study's bioinformatics: Within the assay, amplification of reference gene primers was used to estimate how many nucleated cells each sample contained. Sequence reads were collapsed and filtered to measure the absolute abundance of every unique TCRbeta CDR3 rearrangement. For each sample, productive Simpson clonality was calculated as the square root of Simpson's diversity index across productive rearrangements. This immuneACCESS table, as held by TCRdb, lists in-frame sequences with V and J called but not all clones. Of the missing ones, under half trace to an unresolved V gene in checked studies; the others have no known cause. The V and J calls and clone size are taken from that table; D and trimming were inferred from the DNA. This sample lists more than 200,000 clones; 83% were detected once. The ten largest account for about 2.3% of the sample.

This TCR was recovered from a middle-aged woman with active or convalescent COVID-19. What was sequenced was peripheral blood.

The CDR3 protein is CASSGSGTGYQPQHF. The sequence in DNA is TGTGCCAGCAGTGGGTCCGGGACAGGGTATCAGCCCCAGCATTTT. The V and J genes are TRBV25-1 and TRBJ1-5, with TRBD1 matching 9 junction bases. Including cysteine and phenylalanine, the CDR3 has 15 amino acids. CDR3 DNA only is kept here, 45 bases in frame from base 1. For this chain, trimming is 4 bases at the V end and 5 bases at the J end, and the number of junction bases without a gene match is 6. CDR1 and CDR2 are read off the germline V gene as MGHDK and SYGVNS.